Detailed here is one T cell receptor (beta chain). J gave up 6 bases and V 2 bases, and 15 bases lay outside the gene matches. Germline assignment: CDR1 SGHRS and CDR2 YFSETQ. The CDR3 consists of 17 residues. This sample was taken from a study of cytomegalovirus exposure and HLA in healthy donors. Study context: The 120 million or so unique TCR beta sequences, from about 179 million T cells, were found by an earlier analysis.

The PCR was carried out with 60 Vbeta primers and 13 Jbeta primers. Assay: immunoSEQ multiplex PCR; the TCRdb copy retains only in-frame clones and omits some. The sample lists about 130,000 clones, about 68% occurring once. The sequence was collected from a human donor in good health. The specimen sequenced was PBMCs. V gene TRBV5-1 combines with J gene TRBJ2-7, with 9 bases that match TRBD2. CDR3 DNA sequence: TGCGCCAGCAGCTTATCCCCCCTCACCGGGACTAGCCCCGAGCAGTACTTC. Its translation: CASSLSPLTGTSPEQYF.